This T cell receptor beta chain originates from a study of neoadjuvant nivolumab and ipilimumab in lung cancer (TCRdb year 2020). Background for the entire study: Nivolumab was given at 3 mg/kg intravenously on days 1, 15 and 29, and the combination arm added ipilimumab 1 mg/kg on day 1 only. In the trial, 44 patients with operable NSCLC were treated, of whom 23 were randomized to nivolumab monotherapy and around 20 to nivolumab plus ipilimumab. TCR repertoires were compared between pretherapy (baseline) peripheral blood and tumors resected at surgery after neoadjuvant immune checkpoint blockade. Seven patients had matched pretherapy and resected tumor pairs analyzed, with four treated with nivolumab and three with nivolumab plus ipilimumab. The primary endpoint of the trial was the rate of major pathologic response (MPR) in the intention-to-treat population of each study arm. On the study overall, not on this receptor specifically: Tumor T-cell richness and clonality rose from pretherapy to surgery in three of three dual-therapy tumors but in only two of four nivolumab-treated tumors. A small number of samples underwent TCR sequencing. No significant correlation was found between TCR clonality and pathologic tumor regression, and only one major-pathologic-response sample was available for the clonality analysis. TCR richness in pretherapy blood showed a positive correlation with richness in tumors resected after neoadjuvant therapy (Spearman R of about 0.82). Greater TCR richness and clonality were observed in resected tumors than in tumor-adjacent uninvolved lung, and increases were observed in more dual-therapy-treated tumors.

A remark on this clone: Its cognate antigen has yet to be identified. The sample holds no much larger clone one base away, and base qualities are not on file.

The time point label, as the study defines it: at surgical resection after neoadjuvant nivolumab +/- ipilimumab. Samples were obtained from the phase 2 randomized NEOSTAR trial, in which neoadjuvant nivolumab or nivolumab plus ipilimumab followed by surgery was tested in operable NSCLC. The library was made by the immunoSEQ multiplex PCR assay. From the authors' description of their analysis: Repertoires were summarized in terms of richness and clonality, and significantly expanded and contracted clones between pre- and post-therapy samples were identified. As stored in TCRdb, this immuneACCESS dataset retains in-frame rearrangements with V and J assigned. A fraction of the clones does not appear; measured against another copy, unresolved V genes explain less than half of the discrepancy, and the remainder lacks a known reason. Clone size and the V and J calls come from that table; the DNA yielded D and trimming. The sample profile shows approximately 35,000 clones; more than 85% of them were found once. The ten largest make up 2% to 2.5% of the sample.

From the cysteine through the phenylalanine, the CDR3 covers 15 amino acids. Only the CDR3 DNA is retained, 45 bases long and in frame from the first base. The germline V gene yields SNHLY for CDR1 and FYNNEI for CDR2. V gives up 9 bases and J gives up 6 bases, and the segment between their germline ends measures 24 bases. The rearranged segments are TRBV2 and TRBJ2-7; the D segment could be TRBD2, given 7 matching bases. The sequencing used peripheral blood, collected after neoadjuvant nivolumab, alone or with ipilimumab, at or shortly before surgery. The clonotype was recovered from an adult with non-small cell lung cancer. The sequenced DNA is TGTGCCAGTAAGACCGGGGGGCTAGCTAGAGGCGAGCAGTACTTC. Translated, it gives CASKTGGLARGEQYF.